In this sample, the clone carrying this T cell receptor beta chain turned up many times. Its specificity is unknown. The data were obtained in a study of CD8 T cells in ankylosing spondylitis. The germline V and J ends were trimmed by 6 bases and 0 bases, with 8 bases remaining between them. The CDR3 contains 13 residues. Germline-derived CDR1 and CDR2 are SNHLY and FYNNEI. Findings and caveats of the study: Disease-associated clones were CD8+ and fairly uncommon in peripheral blood. A subset of motif variants has previously been described in the synovial fluid and blood of reactive arthritis. According to the report, clones linked to the disease were significantly enriched in matched synovial fluid samples taken from ankylosing spondylitis patients. Blood of patients with ankylosing spondylitis appeared to be characterized by a TCR beta motif of about eight highly homologous variants.

Making use of molecular barcodes, quantitative 5'-RACE generated TCR beta libraries. TCRdb called the 5' RACE reads again in MiXCR, with one record for every CDR3 protein. The sample holds 500,000 or so distinct CDR3 sequences, 5.3% seen once. Sequences were obtained from blood, either unsorted or a sorted T cell fraction (not recorded which). The V call is TRBV2, the J call TRBJ1-1; D is uncertain. The clonotype was recovered from a male donor with ankylosing spondylitis. The CDR3 DNA reads as TGTGCCAGCAGCTCTGGGGTGAACACTGAAGCTTTCTTT. Translation: CASSSGVNTEAFF.